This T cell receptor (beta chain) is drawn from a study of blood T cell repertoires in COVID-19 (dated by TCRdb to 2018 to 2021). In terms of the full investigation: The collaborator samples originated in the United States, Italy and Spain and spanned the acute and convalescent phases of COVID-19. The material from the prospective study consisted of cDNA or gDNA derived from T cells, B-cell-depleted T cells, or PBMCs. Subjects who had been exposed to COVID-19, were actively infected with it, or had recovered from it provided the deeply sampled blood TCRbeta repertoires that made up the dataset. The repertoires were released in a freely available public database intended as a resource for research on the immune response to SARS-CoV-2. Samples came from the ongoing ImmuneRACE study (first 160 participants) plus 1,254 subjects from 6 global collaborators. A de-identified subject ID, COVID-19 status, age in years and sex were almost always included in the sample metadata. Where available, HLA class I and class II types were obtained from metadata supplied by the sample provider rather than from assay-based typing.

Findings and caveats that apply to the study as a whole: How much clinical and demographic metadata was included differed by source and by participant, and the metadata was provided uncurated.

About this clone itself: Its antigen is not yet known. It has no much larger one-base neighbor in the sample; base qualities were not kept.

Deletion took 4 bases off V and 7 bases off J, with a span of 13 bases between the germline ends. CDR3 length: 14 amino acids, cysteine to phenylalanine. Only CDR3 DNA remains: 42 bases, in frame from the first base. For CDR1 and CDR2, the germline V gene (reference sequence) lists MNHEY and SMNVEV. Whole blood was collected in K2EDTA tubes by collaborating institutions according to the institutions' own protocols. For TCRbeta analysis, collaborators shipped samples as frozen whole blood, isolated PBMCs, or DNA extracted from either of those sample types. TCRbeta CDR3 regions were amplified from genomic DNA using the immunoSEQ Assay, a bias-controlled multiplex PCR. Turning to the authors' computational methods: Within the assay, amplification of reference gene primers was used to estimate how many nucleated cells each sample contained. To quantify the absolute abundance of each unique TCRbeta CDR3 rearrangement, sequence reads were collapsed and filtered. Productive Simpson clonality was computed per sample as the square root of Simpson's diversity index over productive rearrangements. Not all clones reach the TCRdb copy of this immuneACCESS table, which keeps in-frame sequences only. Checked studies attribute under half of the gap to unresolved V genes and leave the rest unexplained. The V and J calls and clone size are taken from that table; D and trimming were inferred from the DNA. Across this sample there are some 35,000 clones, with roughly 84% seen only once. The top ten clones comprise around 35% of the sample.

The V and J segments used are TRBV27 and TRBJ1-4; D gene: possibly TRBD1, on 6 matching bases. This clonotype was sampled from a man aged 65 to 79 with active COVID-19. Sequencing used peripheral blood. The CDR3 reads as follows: CASSSRGALEKLFF. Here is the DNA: TGTGCCAGCAGTTCCCGGGGGGCTCTTGAAAAACTGTTTTTT.